The 5 T cell receptor beta chains below all came from one sample that was sequenced in a study of regulatory T cells in long-lasting Graves disease (dated by TCRdb to about 2021). Library prep was done by multiplex PCR. TCRdb shows the sequencer as Illumina HiSeq 4000. To build TCR beta libraries, CDR3 regions were amplified by Arm-PCR using iRepertoire HTBI primers. TCRdb trimmed the raw reads at Q25, called clones with MiXCR and kept productive beta chains. Merged by CDR3 protein, the rows form single entries marked with the most common genes and DNA. In all, the sample holds 400,000 to 500,000 distinct CDR3 sequences, and 16% of those were seen once. The leading ten clones occupy roughly a tenth of the sample. The label giving this sample's time point can be read as: newly diagnosed GD, antithyroid drugs for less than 3 months. For both TCR sequencing and RNA sequencing, RNA was extracted from PBMCs in TRIzol.

This sample also belongs to another study, concerning T cells in Graves' hyperthyroidism and ophthalmopathy.

The source was peripheral blood mononuclear cells (PBMCs), collected at new diagnosis, from a patient treated with antithyroid drugs. Receptors were obtained from a woman in her 30s with Graves disease. Donor details come from another sample of the same person, matched by shared clones.

The table lists this clonotype with many counts. This chain uses TRBV18 with TRBJ1-2; TRBD1 is a possible D gene (5 bases). The CDR3 sequence is 15 residues long. Germline values: CDR1 KGHSH, CDR2 LQKENI. V was pared by 6 bases and J by 5 bases, with 19 bases between. CDR3 amino acids: CASSQTATTKYGYTF. As DNA, the CDR3 is TGTGCCAGCTCGCAGACAGCAACAACGAAGTATGGCTACACCTTC.

With regard to this clonotype: At one of its ends the junction is not consistent with the germline gene, which may arise from a read error. This sequence joins TRBV2 and TRBJ1-6, with TRBD1 identical over 9 bases. The germline CDR1 and CDR2 sequences are SNHLY and FYNNEI. CDR3 length: 14 amino acids. The CDR3 DNA reads TGTACCAGGGGGGTCGGACAGGGGATTTCACCCCTCCACTTT. Its translation is CTRGVGQGISPLHF.

This chain uses TRBV6-1 with TRBJ1-1, with 9 bases fitting TRBD1. The junction had 7 bases not matched to a gene; V was cut back by 5 bases and J by 0 bases. This CDR3 has 16 residues. Germline V lookup: CDR1 MNHNS, CDR2 SASEGT. The CDR3 nucleotides read TGTGCCAGCAGTAGACAGGGGGTCCTTATGAACACTGAAGCTTTCTTT. This codes for CASSRQGVLMNTEAFF.

This clonotype was counted ten times or more. The rearrangement links TRBV11-2 to TRBJ2-2; D unresolved. V lost 5 bases to trimming and J lost 3 bases, with 10 bases between them. There are 14 residues in the CDR3. CDR1 is SGHAT and CDR2 is FQNNGV in the germline V gene. The CDR3 here is CASSPVLDTGELFF. The CDR3, as DNA: TGTGCCAGCAGCCCCGTATTGGACACCGGGGAGCTGTTTTTT.

This chain connects TRBV12-3 or TRBV12-4 to TRBJ2-3, with D possibly TRBD1 on 6 matching bases. This CDR3 comprises 16 residues. Trimming took 2 bases from V and 3 from J, leaving 15 bases between them. The CDR3 reads CASSLQGPLQTDTQYF. CDR3 nucleotides: TGTGCCAGCAGTTTACAGGGGCCCTTGCAGACAGATACGCAGTATTTT.